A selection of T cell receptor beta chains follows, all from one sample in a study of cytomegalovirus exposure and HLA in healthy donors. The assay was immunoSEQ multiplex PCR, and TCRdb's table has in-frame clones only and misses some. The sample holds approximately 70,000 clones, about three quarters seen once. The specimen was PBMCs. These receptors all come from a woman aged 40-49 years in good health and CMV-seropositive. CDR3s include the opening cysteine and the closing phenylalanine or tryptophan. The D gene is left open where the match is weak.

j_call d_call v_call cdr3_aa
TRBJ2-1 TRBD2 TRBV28 CASSLGLAAGLNEQFF
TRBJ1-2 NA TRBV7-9 CASSLDRTNYGYTF
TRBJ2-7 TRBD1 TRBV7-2 CASSWTGGYEQYF
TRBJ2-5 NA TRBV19 CASSGWTEQETQYF
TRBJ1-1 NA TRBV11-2 CASSSYRGGWAEAFF
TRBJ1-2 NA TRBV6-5 CASRRTVSLNYGYTF
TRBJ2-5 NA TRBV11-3 CASSLQGPETQYF
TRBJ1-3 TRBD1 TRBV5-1 CASSLGPQGALGNTIYF
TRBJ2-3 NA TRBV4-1 CASSQILAALMRGTDTQYF
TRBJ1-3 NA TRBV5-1 CASSLDGFSGNTIYF
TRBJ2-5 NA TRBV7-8 CASSRRGPRQETQYF
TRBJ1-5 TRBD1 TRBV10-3 CAIQQGTGNQPQHF
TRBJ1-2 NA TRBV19 CASSIVAGDPYGYTF
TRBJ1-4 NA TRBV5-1 CASSQTRQNEKLFF
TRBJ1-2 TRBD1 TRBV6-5 CASSRYLGQDGYTF
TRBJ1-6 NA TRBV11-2 CASSLVSTPNSPLHF
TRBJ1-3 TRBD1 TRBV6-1 CASRTGTSSGNTIYF
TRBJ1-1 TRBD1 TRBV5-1 CASTQTGGDEAFF
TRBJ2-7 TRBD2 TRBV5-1 CASSLASSGSYEQYF
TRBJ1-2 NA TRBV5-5 CASSVVSGDYGYTF
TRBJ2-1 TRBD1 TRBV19 CASSTTRQGMSVNEQFF
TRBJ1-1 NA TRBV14 CASSVRRGNEAFF
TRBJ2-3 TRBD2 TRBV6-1 CASRPGLAVDTQYF
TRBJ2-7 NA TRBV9 CASSVMTGPYEQYF
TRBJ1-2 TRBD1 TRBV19 CASNTVGTGAPKAGYTF
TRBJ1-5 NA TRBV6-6 CASTGTLNQPQHF
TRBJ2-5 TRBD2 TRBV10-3 CAISESIGSGGSQETQYF
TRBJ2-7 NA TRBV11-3 CASSLGPGDSNEQYF
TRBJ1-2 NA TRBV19 CASSLASVGYTF
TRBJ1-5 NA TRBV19 CASRDSTNQPQHF
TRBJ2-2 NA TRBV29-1 CSVGRAGELFF
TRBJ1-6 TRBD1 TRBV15 CATSRDRGTGSSYNSPLHF
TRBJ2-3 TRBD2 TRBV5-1 CASSLSGGAPADTQYF
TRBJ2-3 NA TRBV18 CASSPTAGGTDTQYF
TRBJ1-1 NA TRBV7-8 CASSFSIRTGNTEAFF
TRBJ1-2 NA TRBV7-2 CASSLAVWGSHGYTF
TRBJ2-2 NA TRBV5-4 CASSLTTGELFF
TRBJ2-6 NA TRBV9 CASSRSRGPALGANVLTF
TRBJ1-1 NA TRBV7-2 CASSRRTVNTEAFF
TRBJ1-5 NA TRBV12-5 CASGISNQPQHF
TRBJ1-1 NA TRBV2 CASTYDSEAFF
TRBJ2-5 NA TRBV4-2 CASSQDRGGLGTQYF
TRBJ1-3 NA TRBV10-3 CAISDTASGNTIYF
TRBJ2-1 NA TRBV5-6 CASSPGTGARGNEQFF
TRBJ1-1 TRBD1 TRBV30 CAWTGQVEAFF
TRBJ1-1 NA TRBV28 CASRFLDTEAFF
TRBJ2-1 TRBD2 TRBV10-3 CATLGGSSYNEQFF
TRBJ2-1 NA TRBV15 CATSRDQVLAGANEQFF
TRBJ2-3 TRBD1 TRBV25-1 CASSLTGILDTQYF
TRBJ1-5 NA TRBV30 CAWEKGGNQPQHF
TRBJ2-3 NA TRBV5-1 CASSQLPGTDTQYF
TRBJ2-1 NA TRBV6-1 CASSVGWQGSNEQFF
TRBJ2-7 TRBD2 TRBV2 CASSVARGGRDEQYF